These T cell receptor beta chains were read from a single sample in a study of long-term antiretroviral therapy in people with HIV. The table came from immunoSEQ multiplex PCR; TCRdb's copy has only in-frame clones and leaves some out. This table has about 33,000 clones, about 74% appearing once. Specimen: unsorted PBMCs, collected 2 years after starting antiretroviral therapy. These receptors were taken from a woman between 50 and 59 years old with HIV. Each CDR3 is given with its conserved first and last residue. D genes are given only for firm matches. Clone size is given for some rows only: seen once, a few or many times, or a class if the clone is expanded.

d_gene	v_gene	j_gene	len	abundance	CDR3nt	CDR3aa
-	TRBV27	TRBJ2-1	16	once	TGTGCCAGCAGTCCCCGTGGGGGTGGGTCCTACAATGAGCAGTTCTTC	CASSPRGGGSYNEQFF
-	TRBV10-2	TRBJ1-1	13	-	TGCGCCAGCAGTGAGAGGCAGAACACTGAAGCTTTCTTT	CASSERQNTEAFF
-	TRBV10-3	TRBJ1-5	15	-	TGTGCCATCAGTGAGTCGGTACAGGCAGGTCAGCCCCAGCATTTT	CAISESVQAGQPQHF
TRBD2	TRBV5-1	TRBJ2-3	15	-	TGCGCCAGCAGCTCCGGGACTAGCGTCACAGATACGCAGTATTTT	CASSSGTSVTDTQYF
-	TRBV7-6	TRBJ1-1	15	-	TGTGCCAGCAGCTTAGCTCGGGGGGCCAACACTGAAGCTTTCTTT	CASSLARGANTEAFF
-	TRBV11-3	TRBJ1-6	13	-	TGTGCCAGCAGCTTTAACGAAGATTCACCCCTCCACTTT	CASSFNEDSPLHF
TRBD1	TRBV7-8	TRBJ1-4	14	-	TGTGCCAGCAGCCCCAGGGGGCCTGATGAAAAACTGTTTTTT	CASSPRGPDEKLFF
TRBD2	TRBV5-6	TRBJ2-5	16	-	TGTGCCAGCAGCCTTTTGGCGGGGGGAACCCAAGAGACCCAGTACTTC	CASSLLAGGTQETQYF
TRBD1	TRBV27	TRBJ1-2	14	-	TGTGCCAGCAGTTTAAAGGACAGGGACTATGGCTACACCTTC	CASSLKDRDYGYTF
-	TRBV9	TRBJ1-1	13	once	TGTGCCAGCAGCGGCGGACAGCGCACTGAAGCTTTCTTT	CASSGGQRTEAFF
-	TRBV29-1	TRBJ1-1	10	-	TGCAGCGTAGTAGGGACTGAAGCTTTCTTT	CSVVGTEAFF
TRBD1	TRBV7-9	TRBJ1-2	13	-	TGTGCCAGCAGCGCAACGACAGGGTACGGCTACACCTTC	CASSATTGYGYTF
-	TRBV6-1	TRBJ2-7	15	once	TGTGCCAGCAGTGAAGGAAGGCTGGGGGGCTACGAGCAGTACTTC	CASSEGRLGGYEQYF
TRBD1	TRBV7-9	TRBJ1-5	16	-	TGTGCCAGCAGCTCGTCCGGACAGGGGGCAGCGCAGCCCCAGCATTTT	CASSSSGQGAAQPQHF
TRBD1	TRBV7-2	TRBJ2-1	14	-	TGTGCCAGCAGCCGGGACAGGGGGTACAATGAGCAGTTCTTC	CASSRDRGYNEQFF
-	TRBV6-5	TRBJ1-4	13	-	TGTGCCAGCAGGAGGGGCGTCAATGAAAAACTGTTTTTT	CASRRGVNEKLFF
-	TRBV7-9	TRBJ1-4	15	-	TGTGCCAGCAGCTTAGTCAATGTGGCTAATGAAAAACTGTTTTTT	CASSLVNVANEKLFF
-	TRBV7-9	TRBJ2-2	12	-	TGTGCCAGCAGAACGACGGGCGGGGAGCTGTTTTTT	CASRTTGGELFF
-	TRBV11-3	TRBJ2-1	13	-	TGTGCCAGCAGCTTAGATTTCCCCAATGAGCAGTTCTTC	CASSLDFPNEQFF
-	TRBV7-9	TRBJ2-5	14	-	TGTGCCAGCAGCACGGGACTCCCCCCGGAGACCCAGTACTTC	CASSTGLPPETQYF
-	TRBV18	TRBJ1-1	14	-	TGTGCCAGCTCACCGAGGGAAATGAACACTGAAGCTTTCTTT	CASSPREMNTEAFF
TRBD2	TRBV29-1	TRBJ2-1	16	-	TGCAGCGTTGAAGGCGTGGGGACTAGCTCCTACAATGAGCAGTTCTTC	CSVEGVGTSSYNEQFF
-	TRBV19	TRBJ1-1	14	once	TGTGCCAGTAGTAAGGCTGACCGAGGAACTGAAGCTTTCTTT	CASSKADRGTEAFF
-	TRBV30	TRBJ1-2	14	-	TGTGCCTGGAGTGTCGGGGATCTTGGCTATGGCTACACCTTC	CAWSVGDLGYGYTF
TRBD2	TRBV5-1	TRBJ2-1	13	-	TGCGCCAGCGCGGGGGGAACCTACAATGAGCAGTTCTTC	CASAGGTYNEQFF
-	TRBV19	TRBJ1-5	15	-	TGTGCCAGTAGTCCCGTGAGGGTTAGCAATCAGCCCCAGCATTTT	CASSPVRVSNQPQHF
-	TRBV18	TRBJ2-2	14	-	TGTGCCAGCTCACCGGACAAGTGGGGCGGGGAGCTGTTTTTT	CASSPDKWGGELFF
-	TRBV12-5	TRBJ1-1	14	-	TGTGCTAGTGGTTTGGTGGGGAGGTCCACTGAAGCTTTCTTT	CASGLVGRSTEAFF
-	TRBV5-1	TRBJ1-1	17	-	TGCGCCAGCAGCTTGGACCTGGGATTGGAGATGAACACTGAAGCTTTCTTT	CASSLDLGLEMNTEAFF
-	TRBV19	TRBJ1-1	14	-	TGTGCCAGTAGTATAAACAGTATGAACACTGAAGCTTTCTTT	CASSINSMNTEAFF
TRBD1	TRBV29-1	TRBJ1-1	14	-	TGCAGCGTTAGCCGGACAGGGTCGAACACTGAAGCTTTCTTT	CSVSRTGSNTEAFF
-	TRBV19	TRBJ1-4	15	-	TGTGCCAGCCACCCAAGCGCAACAACTAATGAAAAACTGTTTTTT	CASHPSATTNEKLFF
-	TRBV6-1	TRBJ2-7	10	-	TGTGCCAGCAGGGACTACGAGCAGTACTTC	CASRDYEQYF
TRBD2	TRBV6-4	TRBJ2-2	15	-	TGTGCCAGCAGGGAAACGGGGGGGCCGACCGGGGAGCTGTTTTTT	CASRETGGPTGELFF
-	TRBV7-3	TRBJ2-2	13	-	TGTGCCAGCAGCTCAAACTCGGCCGGGGAGCTGTTTTTT	CASSSNSAGELFF
TRBD1	TRBV19	TRBJ2-7	15	-	TGTGCCAGTACACCGGGACAGGGGTTTTCCTACGAGCAGTACTTC	CASTPGQGFSYEQYF
-	TRBV19	TRBJ1-2	14	-	TGTGCCAGTAGTAGGTCCGCTCGTATCTATGGCTACACCTTC	CASSRSARIYGYTF
-	TRBV2	TRBJ1-6	12	-	TGTGCCAGCAGGGAAAGCAATTCACCCCTCCACTTT	CASRESNSPLHF
TRBD1	TRBV5-5	TRBJ2-3	15	-	TGTGCCAGCAGCTTTGGCCAGGGGGACGCAGATACGCAGTATTTT	CASSFGQGDADTQYF
TRBD1	TRBV27	TRBJ1-2	14	-	TGTGCCAGCAGTTCGAGCGGGACAGGGTACGGCTACACCTTC	CASSSSGTGYGYTF
-	TRBV7-9	TRBJ1-3	15	-	TGTGCCAGCAGCTTAGCGGGAACCTCTGGAAACACCATATATTTT	CASSLAGTSGNTIYF
-	TRBV2	TRBJ1-5	14	-	TGTGCCAGCGCATCCAGGGGTGGCAATCAGCCCCAGCATTTT	CASASRGGNQPQHF
-	TRBV7-9	TRBJ1-6	13	-	TGTGCCAGCAGCCGCCTGGGGGATTCACCCCTCCACTTT	CASSRLGDSPLHF
-	TRBV5-1	TRBJ1-5	14	-	TGCGCCAGCAGCTTGGATTCGGGGGTTCAGCCCCAGCATTTT	CASSLDSGVQPQHF
-	TRBV2	TRBJ1-5	12	few	TGTGCCAGCAGAGCACAGGGTCAGCCCCAGCATTTT	CASRAQGQPQHF
TRBD1	TRBV29-1	TRBJ1-4	13	medium-sized	TGCAGCGTTACAGGGGCACGGGTAGAAAAACTGTTTTTT	CSVTGARVEKLFF
-	TRBV4-1	TRBJ2-7	14	-	TGCGCCAGCAGCCAAGAGCAGGGAACCTACGAGCAGTACTTC	CASSQEQGTYEQYF
TRBD1	TRBV4-1	TRBJ1-4	15	-	TGCGCCAGCAGCCGACTGGGACAGGGGGGAGAAAAACTGTTTTTT	CASSRLGQGGEKLFF
-	TRBV19	TRBJ2-2	15	medium-sized	TGTGCCAGTAGAGAACAGGGTACTGAGACCGGGGAGCTGTTTTTT	CASREQGTETGELFF
-	TRBV6-5	TRBJ1-1	15	-	TGTGCCAGCAGTTACGGGAGCGGCATTGGCACTGAAGCTTTCTTT	CASSYGSGIGTEAFF
-	TRBV27	TRBJ1-3	16	few	TGTGCCAGCAGCCCATTGCTGAGTGCCACTGGAAACACCATATATTTT	CASSPLLSATGNTIYF
-	TRBV7-2	TRBJ1-1	14	-	TGTGCCAGCAGCTTAACTCGGGGAACGGCTGAAGCTTTCTTT	CASSLTRGTAEAFF
-	TRBV18	TRBJ1-2	17	-	TGTGCCAGCTCACTCTCCCAGGGAGGGCCAAATACCTATGGCTACACCTTC	CASSLSQGGPNTYGYTF